This paragraph reports one TCR beta chain. No antigen is known for it. From the reads, TCRdb called clonotypes with MiXCR, one entry per CDR3 protein. The sample holds roughly 730,000 distinct CDR3 sequences; roughly 36% are singletons and the top ten take roughly 18%. This sample was taken from a study of T cell repertoires in cytomegalovirus infection. For the study at large: Recently identified HLA-C-restricted CMV epitopes and well-studied HLA-B-restricted CMV epitopes were used by the study. Both a matching HLA type and CMV infection were indicated by public TCR beta signatures.

The CDR3 totals 14 residues. Between the trimmed V and J ends, which lost 8 bases and 6 bases, there was a span of 16 bases. Germline lookup yields CDR1 MNHEY and CDR2 SVGAGI. This TCR was recovered from a human donor in good health (CMV status not recorded). Some clones in this sample may be carry-over from other donors' samples. J is TRBJ2-2 and V is TRBV6-5; a weak D match, TRBD2 (5 bases). The input for sequencing was cultured PBMCs, taken from culture after CMV antigen stimulation. CDR3: CASCPFKGAGELFF. CDR3 coding DNA: TGTGCCAGCTGCCCCTTTAAGGGAGCCGGGGAGCTGTTTTTT.